The 25 T cell receptor beta chains presented below share a single source sample, sequenced in a study of T cells in Graves' hyperthyroidism and ophthalmopathy. Amplification yielded TCR beta CDR3 regions, with RNA transcripts as the source. Using the HTBI primer set, a first-round RT-PCR was run on the TCR CDR3. In TCRdb, the multiplex PCR reads were re-called with MiXCR into one record per CDR3 protein. The data show about 350,000 distinct CDR3 sequences, approximately 15% seen once. The sequencing input was blood. The source is a woman aged 25-40 years with Graves' hyperthyroidism.

This clonotype came up a few times. This rearrangement joins TRBV20-1 to TRBJ2-7; possible D gene TRBD2, 6 bases. Germline CDR1 and CDR2: DFQATT and SNEGSKA (reference sequence). This CDR3 has 16 amino acids. Deletions cut 4 bases from V and 3 bases from J, with 22 bases between. The CDR3 loop is CSANAVSGVILYEQYF. CDR3 nucleotide sequence: TGCAGTGCTAACGCAGTTAGCGGAGTTATCCTCTACGAGCAGTACTTC.

The chain has TRBV19 and TRBJ2-1; 8 nucleotides align to TRBD2. Germline trimming cut 9 bases from V and 9 bases from J; bases unmatched to any gene: 13. CDR1 LNHDA and CDR2 SQIVND come from the germline V gene (reference sequence). The CDR3 loop spans 14 amino acids. The CDR3 region has the DNA TGTGCCAGCAATAGCGGGGACGGCTGGGGTGAGCAGTTCTTC. Encoded protein: CASNSGDGWGEQFF.

This clonotype came up many times. This chain connects TRBV13 to TRBJ2-5; no reliable D call. Trimming took 4 bases from V and 7 from J, leaving 7 bases between them. The CDR3 runs to 11 residues. CDR1 and CDR2 from the germline V gene are PRHDT and FYEKMQ (reference sequence). DNA of the CDR3: TGTGCCAGCAGCTCAAAGGGGACCCAGTACTTC. Its translation is CASSSKGTQYF. The whole variable domain, remainder taken from reference TRBV13 and TRBJ2-5, is AAGVIQSPRHLIKEKRETATLKCYPIPRHDTVYWYQQGPGQDPQFLISFYEKMQSDKGSIPDRFSAQQFSDYHSELNMSSLELGDSALYFCASSSKGTQYFGPGTRLLVL.

This clonotype was seen a handful of times. J is TRBJ2-3 and V is TRBV20-1, with D perhaps TRBD2 (5 bases). The CDR3 spans 12 residues. Trimming pared 4 bases from V and 4 bases from J, leaving 9 bases between. CDR1 is DFQATT and CDR2 is SNEGSKA in the germline V gene (reference sequence). The DNA for the CDR3 is TGCAGTGCTATAGGAGGATCAGATACGCAGTATTTT. It codes for CSAIGGSDTQYF.

This clonotype has only a few counts. The chain combines TRBV20-1 with TRBJ2-2, with D possibly matching TRBD2 (5 bases). Trimming cost V 3 bases and J 3 bases, with 11 bases left between them. Germline values: CDR1 DFQATT, CDR2 SNEGSKA (reference sequence). The CDR3 sequence is 14 residues long. The CDR3 coding sequence is TGCAGTGCTAGTGGTGGGAGCCACACCGGGGAGCTGTTTTTT. Protein: CSASGGSHTGELFF.

This clonotype was counted ten times or more. The rearrangement uses TRBV11-2 and TRBJ2-2; 9 bases line up with TRBD1. The CDR3 covers 16 residues. J was trimmed by 3 bases and V by 3 bases; bases with no gene match: 5. The V gene's germline CDR1 is SGHAT and CDR2 FQNNGV. The CDR3 spells CASSFGDRVYTGELFF. The CDR3, as DNA: TGTGCCAGCAGCTTCGGGGACAGGGTTTACACCGGGGAGCTGTTTTTT.

Only one count was recorded for this clonotype. This chain connects TRBV7-9 to TRBJ2-5; no reliable D call. The V and J ends lost 7 bases and 4 bases respectively, with 10 bases between them. CDR3 length equals 12 residues. Per germline, CDR1 SEHNR and CDR2 FQNEAQ (reference sequence). CDR3 nucleotide sequence: TGTGCCAGCACTCGGTCTGGAGAGACCCAGTACTTC. Translating it yields CASTRSGETQYF. The full variable domain, in which reference TRBV7-9 and TRBJ2-5 provide the parts outside the CDR3, is DTGVSQNPRHKITKRGQNVTFRCDPISEHNRLYWYRQTLGQGPEFLTYFQNEAQLEKSRLLSDRFSAERPKGSFSTLEIQRTEQGDSAMYLCASTRSGETQYFGPGTRLLVL.

The V gene is TRBV4-2, the J gene TRBJ2-1; TRBD2 aligns across 8 bases. The V gene end was trimmed by 2 bases and the J gene end by 14 bases; junction bases not matched to a gene: 14. CDR1 is LGHNA, CDR2 YNFKEQ, per germline. The CDR3 totals 15 residues. The CDR3 nucleotides read TGTGCCAGCAGCCAACTCGACTCTAGCGGGTGGGGGGAGTTCTTC. Its translation is CASSQLDSSGWGEFF.

This clonotype has more than one count but fewer than ten. The chain couples TRBV24-1 to TRBJ2-6; D gene uncertain. V was cut by 2 bases and J by 0 bases, with 7 bases left in between. CDR3 size: 16 residues. Germline CDR1 KGHDR, CDR2 SFDVKD. The CDR3 nucleotides are TGTGCCACCAGTGATTCGGGCTTCTCTGGGGCCAACGTCCTGACTTTC. This translates into CATSDSGFSGANVLTF.

CDR3 nucleotides: TGTGCCAGCAGCCAACGATTACTAGCGGGAGGGCATCTGGAGACCCAGTACTTC. Translating gives CASSQRLLAGGHLETQYF. The chain recombines TRBV14 with TRBJ2-5; TRBD2 matches at 13 bases. The CDR3 totals 18 residues. CDR1 is SGHDN and CDR2 is FVKESK in the germline V gene. V was pared by 2 bases and J by 5 bases, with 11 bases of the junction left unmatched.

The V and J genes are TRBV4-1 and TRBJ2-3, with unresolved D. Germline V gene sequence: CDR1 MGHRA, CDR2 YSYEKL. Between the trimmed V and J ends, which lost 0 bases and 0 bases, there was a span of 13 bases. The length of the CDR3 is 17 residues. The CDR3 sequence: CASSQDEASLSTDTQYF. The DNA of the CDR3 is TGCGCCAGCAGCCAAGATGAGGCGAGCCTTAGCACAGATACGCAGTATTTT.

The rearrangement uses TRBV5-1 and TRBJ2-3, with 8 bases matching TRBD2. CDR3 length equals 18 residues. Germline values: CDR1 SGHRS, CDR2 YFSETQ. The trim removed 1 base at V and 4 bases at J, leaving 14 bases unmatched. The CDR3 region is CASSLFSLTAGAADTQYF. DNA of the CDR3: TGCGCCAGCAGCTTGTTCTCCTTGACAGCGGGAGCGGCAGATACGCAGTATTTT.

This sequence joins TRBV6-1 and TRBJ2-2; no definite D call. Germline CDR1 MNHNS, CDR2 SASEGT. The V and J ends lost 2 bases and 4 bases respectively, with 11 bases between them. This CDR3 is built from 15 residues. DNA of the CDR3: TGTGCCAGCAGTGAACTGACCTGGGGCACCGGGGAGCTGTTTTTT. Encoded protein: CASSELTWGTGELFF.

This rearrangement joins TRBV30 to TRBJ1-1, with D possibly TRBD1 on 6 matching bases. Germline-derived CDR1 and CDR2 are GTSNPN and SVGIG (reference sequence). This CDR3 has 12 residues. Trimming took off 0 bases at V and 4 bases at J, with 6 bases between the two ends. The DNA of the CDR3 is TGTGCCTGGAGTGTAGGGGGCACTGAAGCTTTCTTT. This codes for CAWSVGGTEAFF. Full variable domain (remainder filled in from reference TRBV30 and TRBJ1-1): SQTIHQWPATLVQPVGSPLSLECTVEGTSNPNLYWYRQAAGRGLQLLFYSVGIGQISSEVPQNLSASRPQDRQFILSSKKLLLSDSGFYLCAWSVGGTEAFFGQGTRLTVV.

This clonotype was detected ten times or more. The chain recombines TRBV7-3 with TRBJ2-5, with 7 bases that match TRBD1. CDR3 size: 15 residues. Germline values: CDR1 SGHTA, CDR2 FQGTGA. After removal of 5 bases from V and 2 bases from J, the junction contained 8 bases not matched to a gene. This CDR3 is CASSEPNRGQETQYF. The CDR3 DNA reads as TGTGCCAGCAGCGAACCGAACAGGGGACAAGAGACCCAGTACTTC. Combining the CDR3 with reference TRBV7-3 and TRBJ2-5 gives the whole variable domain GAGVSQTPSNKVTEKGKYVELRCDPISGHTALYWYRQSLGQGPEFLIYFQGTGAADDSGLPNDRFFAVRPEGSVSTLKIQRTERGDSAVYLCASSEPNRGQETQYFGPGTRLLVL.

The chain has TRBV6-6 and TRBJ2-7; D unclear. Trimming removed 0 bases from V and 4 bases from J, with 7 bases in between. CDR3 length: 13 amino acids. CDR1 is MNHNY and CDR2 is SVGAGI in the germline V gene (reference sequence). The CDR3 nucleotides are TGTGCCAGCAGTTACTCTTCCCAATACGAGCAGTACTTC. Its protein is CASSYSSQYEQYF.

About this clonotype: Possible read error: a much larger clone is one base away. This chain connects TRBV27 to TRBJ2-7; 9 bases line up with TRBD2. The CDR3 contains 16 residues. The germline V gene has CDR1 MNHEY and CDR2 SMNVEV (reference sequence). V dropped 5 bases and J dropped 4; count of bases not matched to a gene: 12. The CDR3 nucleotides read TGTGCCAGCAGTCCCACCCTGGGTAGCGGGAGATACGAGCAGTACTTC. Amino acid sequence: CASSPTLGSGRYEQYF.

For this clonotype: One end of the junction does not line up with germline, which may come from a read error. The rearrangement joins TRBV5-5 to TRBJ2-7; no firm D call. The CDR3 is 12 residues long. Per germline, CDR1 SGHKS and CDR2 YYEKEE (reference sequence). The CDR3: CASSSAVYVQYF. CDR3 coding DNA: TGTGCCAGCAGCTCCGCTGTTTACGTGCAGTACTTC.

V usage is TRBV20-1 and J usage is TRBJ1-2; a weak D match, TRBD1 (6 bases). CDR1 and CDR2 from the germline V gene are DFQATT and SNEGSKA (reference sequence). This CDR3 has 13 residues. Trimming stripped 6 bases from V and 5 bases from J, with 16 bases between. The CDR3, as DNA: TGCAGTGCAACGGACAGTTCTTCGTATGGCTACACCTTC. Its protein product is CSATDSSSYGYTF.

Comments on this clonotype: A read error is possible here, since a much larger clone lies one base away. The chain is built from TRBV5-5 and TRBJ1-6; TRBD1 matches at 7 bases. CDR3 length: 15 amino acids. In germline, CDR1 is SGHKS, CDR2 YYEKEE (reference sequence). The CDR3 loop reads CASSARTGQNSPPHF. CDR3 nucleotide sequence: TGTGCCAGCAGCGCCAGGACAGGCCAAAATTCACCCCCCCACTTT.

Only a few counts were recorded for this clonotype. The genes are TRBV28 and TRBJ2-1, with 10 bases fitting TRBD2. Trimming cost V 3 bases and J 8 bases; bases outside gene matches: 4. The CDR3 runs to 14 residues. The germline gives CDR1 MDHEN, CDR2 SYDVKM. The CDR3 loop reads CASSFSGRIHEQFF. In DNA form, the CDR3 reads TGTGCCAGCAGTTTTAGCGGGAGGATCCATGAGCAGTTCTTC.

The sample holds a few counts of this clonotype. The chain couples TRBV6-1 to TRBJ2-5; 9 nucleotides align to TRBD1. The CDR3 sequence is 15 residues long. Trimming cost V 7 bases and J 4 bases; bases outside gene matches: 10. Per germline, CDR1 MNHNS and CDR2 SASEGT. The DNA of the CDR3 is TGTGCCAGCACCTCAGGACAGGGGTGGGGAGAGACCCAGTACTTC. Translation: CASTSGQGWGETQYF.

The genes are TRBV7-6 and TRBJ1-1; D uncertain. The V gene lost 5 bases and the J gene lost 1 base, with 8 bases spanning the gap. Germline CDR1 SGHVS, CDR2 FNYEAQ. The CDR3 is 13 amino acids. The CDR3 here is CASSPRQNTEAFF. CDR3 nucleotides: TGTGCCAGCAGCCCGCGACAGAACACTGAAGCTTTCTTT.

This clonotype was recorded a few times. The rearrangement joins TRBV30 to TRBJ1-1; 8 bases are shared with TRBD1. From germline, CDR1 is GTSNPN and CDR2 SVGIG (reference sequence). V lost 5 bases and J lost 2; bases outside the gene matches: 13. The CDR3 is 16 amino acids. CDR3 coding DNA: TGTGCCTGGGCGTTGTCGGACAGGGTAAAAAACACTGAAGCTTTCTTT. It codes for CAWALSDRVKNTEAFF.

This clonotype was picked up many times. The chain combines TRBV20-1 with TRBJ2-3; 8 positions match TRBD1. Germline V gene data show CDR1 as DFQATT and CDR2 as SNEGSKA (reference sequence). The CDR3 contains 17 residues. After removal of 0 bases from V and 3 bases from J, the junction contained 11 bases not matched to a gene. The CDR3 sequence is CSARDSFRTGLTDTQYF. CDR3 coding DNA: TGCAGTGCTAGAGATAGTTTCCGGACAGGGTTGACAGATACGCAGTATTTT.